The present T cell receptor beta chain was sequenced within a study of post-analysis software for immune sequencing data. Turning to the study itself: Patients had relapsing-remitting, secondary progressive or progressive-relapsing multiple sclerosis; some lacked subtype.

Researchers reported that TCR beta cDNA libraries carried unique molecular identifiers. TCRdb ran MiXCR on the PCR reads and lists one entry per CDR3 protein. The sample has about 540,000 distinct CDR3 sequences; around 36% are singletons. Overall study results and limits: Among a handful of TRBV segments more frequent in patients than controls were TRBV5-6, TRBV5-1 and TRBV20-1. Compared with controls, patients showed significantly lower normalized Chao1 diversity.

V was pared by 3 bases and J by 2 bases, with 3 bases of the junction left unmatched. CDR1 and CDR2 (germline): MGHDK, SYGVNS. The CDR3 runs 15 residues. This clonotype was counted a few times. Its antigen is still unknown. The chain links TRBV25-1 to TRBJ2-5, with 10 bases aligning to TRBD1. Sequences were obtained from blood. The sequence came from a girl under 18 with multiple sclerosis. The CDR3 here is CASSDPDRGQETQYF. The CDR3 nucleotides read TGTGCCAGCAGTGATCCGGACAGGGGGCAAGAGACCCAGTACTTC.